This TCR beta chain was profiled in a study of blood T cell repertoires in COVID-19 (dated by TCRdb to 2019 to 2021). As for the study more broadly: The collaborator samples originated in the United States, Italy and Spain and spanned the acute and convalescent phases of COVID-19. The material from the prospective study consisted of cDNA or gDNA derived from T cells, B-cell-depleted T cells, or PBMCs. Deeply sampled blood TCRbeta repertoires from subjects exposed to, actively infected with, or recovered from COVID-19 were included in the dataset. The repertoires were made available in a free public database intended to serve as a resource for research on the immune response to SARS-CoV-2. The samples were drawn from two sources: the first 160 participants of the ongoing ImmuneRACE study, and 1,200 or so subjects contributed by 6 global collaborators. Nearly every sample came with metadata listing a de-identified subject ID, COVID-19 status, age in years and sex. HLA class I and class II types, where available, came from metadata supplied by the sample provider rather than from assay-based typing. The investigation overall reported the following: Clinical and demographic metadata were provided uncurated, with the amount varying by source and participant.

TCRbeta CDR3 regions were amplified from genomic DNA using the immunoSEQ Assay, a bias-controlled multiplex PCR. Per the original workflow: Nucleated cell counts per sample were estimated from amplification of reference gene primers within the assay. To quantify the absolute abundance of each unique TCRbeta CDR3 rearrangement, sequence reads were collapsed and filtered. For each sample, productive Simpson clonality was calculated by taking the square root of Simpson's diversity index across productive rearrangements. In its TCRdb copy, this immuneACCESS table keeps in-frame sequences only and misses some clones. Where compared with another copy, unresolved V genes explain less than half of these, and the others have no known cause. For V, J and clone size, that table is used; D and trimming come from the DNA. This sample comprises 200,000 or so clones, around 81% of them detected only once. The ten largest make up 6.5% to 8.5% of the sample.

In regard to this clone: Its antigen specificity is not known. Qualities for individual bases were not recorded, and no much larger clone is one base off.

Clipping removes 5 bases from V and 4 bases from J, with 11 as the unmatched junction base count. CDR1 and CDR2 are read off the germline V gene as KGHDR and SFDVKD. The CDR3 holds 17 amino acids from the cysteine to the phenylalanine. Only the CDR3 DNA is retained, 51 bases long and in frame from the first base. Enrolling through a virtual design, the prospective study's participants ranged in age from roughly 18 to 90 years and lived across around 25 United States geographic areas. Cohort assignment in the prospective study relied on participant-reported clinical history from a screening survey and a study questionnaire. In the prospective study, whole blood, serum and a nasopharyngeal or oropharyngeal swab were collected from each participant by mobile phlebotomists. Participants in the prospective study had the option to provide additional blood draws and questionnaires over a roughly 2-month period. Blood samples from the prospective study were shipped frozen or at room temperature prior to DNA extraction.

The chain uses TRBV24-1 and TRBJ2-7; a stretch of 12 junction bases matches TRBD2. The material sequenced was PBMCs or T cells enriched from blood (not recorded which). The sequence was collected from a woman in her thirties or forties with acute COVID-19. The bases are TGTGCCACCAGTGGAATCCCTAGCGGGAGGGCCGCGTACGAGCAGTACTTC. Its protein is CATSGIPSGRAAYEQYF.